This TCR beta chain is from a study of blood T cell repertoires in COVID-19. TCRdb's copy holds only in-frame clones and misses some; the assay was immunoSEQ multiplex PCR. The table records some 250,000 clones, approximately 88% of them present only once. V lost 5 bases, J lost 9 bases, and 16 bases lay in between. The CDR3 extends over 13 amino acids. CDR1 is LGHDT and CDR2 is YNNKEL in the germline V gene (reference sequence). The TCR sequence derives from a man aged 40-49 years with acute or convalescent COVID-19. The chain carries TRBV3-1 (or the pseudogene TRBV3-2) and TRBJ1-1; D unclear. The sample was peripheral blood. The CDR3 here is CASSARRAEKAFF. The CDR3 DNA reads as TGTGCCAGCAGCGCACGGCGGGCAGAGAAAGCTTTCTTT.